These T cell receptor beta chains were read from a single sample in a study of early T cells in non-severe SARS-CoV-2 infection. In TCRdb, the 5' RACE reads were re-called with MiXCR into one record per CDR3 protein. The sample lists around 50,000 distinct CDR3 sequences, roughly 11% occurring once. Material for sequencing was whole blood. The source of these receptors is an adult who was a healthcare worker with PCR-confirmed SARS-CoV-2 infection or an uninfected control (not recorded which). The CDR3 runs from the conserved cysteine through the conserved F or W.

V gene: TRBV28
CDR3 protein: CASSFGGQGLPRNIQYF

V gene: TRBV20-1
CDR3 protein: CSVPGQGTYEQYF

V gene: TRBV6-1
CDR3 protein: CASRGQGGPHNEQFF

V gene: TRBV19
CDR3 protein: CASRTTHFTGELFF

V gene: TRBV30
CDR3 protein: CAWRREPYSPLHF

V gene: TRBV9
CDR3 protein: CASSARTGELVGSPLHF

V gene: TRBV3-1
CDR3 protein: CASSQVAGPNEKLFF

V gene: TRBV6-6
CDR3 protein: CASRNAGGAGGTDTQYF

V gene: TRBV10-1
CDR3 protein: CASSDFGTGFYEQYF

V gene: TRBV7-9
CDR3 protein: CASSLEPLRTSAYEQYF

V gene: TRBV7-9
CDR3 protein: CASSSLFRVAENEQFF

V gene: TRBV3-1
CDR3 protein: CASSQVTSGRYEQYF

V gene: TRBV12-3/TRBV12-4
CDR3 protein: CASSDGTGYETQYF

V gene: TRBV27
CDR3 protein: CASKLAGGHTDTQYF

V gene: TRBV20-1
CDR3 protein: CSAIMGVYQETQYF

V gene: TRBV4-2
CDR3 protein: CASSQGVGSYEQYF

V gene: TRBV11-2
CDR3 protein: CASSTPTGLTDTQYF

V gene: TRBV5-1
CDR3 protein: CASSFSGTDTQYF

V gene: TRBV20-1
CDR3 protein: CSARYRDSNQPQHF

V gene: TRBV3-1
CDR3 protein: CASSRTLGRTYEQYF

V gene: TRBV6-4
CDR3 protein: CASSGARAGINTGELFF

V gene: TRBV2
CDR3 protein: CASASNTEAFF

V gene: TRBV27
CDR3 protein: CASSPTRLADTQYF

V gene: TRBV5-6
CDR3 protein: CASSQGLAGYENEQFF

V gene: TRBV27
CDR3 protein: CASSFLAGGESETQYF

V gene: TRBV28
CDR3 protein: CASTSSYEQYF

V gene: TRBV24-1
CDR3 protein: CATSDSRTGNTEAFF

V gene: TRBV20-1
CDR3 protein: CSASFSIYYEQYF

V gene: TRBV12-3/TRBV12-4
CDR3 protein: CASSPRPGRSKEYEQYF

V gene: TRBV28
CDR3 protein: CASSFPAGRGGGNEQFF

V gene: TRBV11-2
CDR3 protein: CASSSLRGTSGEAFF

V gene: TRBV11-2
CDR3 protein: CASSTAQGARETQYF

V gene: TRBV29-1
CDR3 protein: CSVGRLNEKLFF

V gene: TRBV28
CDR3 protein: CASSLPLTGWNEQYF

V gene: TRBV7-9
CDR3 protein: CASSLAETPYGYTF

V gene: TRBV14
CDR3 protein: CASSQAISRAPLHF

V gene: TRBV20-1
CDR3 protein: CSAGRLAGPQETQYF

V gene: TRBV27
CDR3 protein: CASGLSLAETQYF

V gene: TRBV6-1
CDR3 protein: CASRDSGSSGEQFF

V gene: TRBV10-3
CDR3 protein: CAISDPGLASTDTQYF

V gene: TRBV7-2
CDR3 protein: CASSFGTLGNQPQHF

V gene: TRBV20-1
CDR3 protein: CSARDRRSGANVLTF

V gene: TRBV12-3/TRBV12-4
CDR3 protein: CASAYNGGGTEAFF

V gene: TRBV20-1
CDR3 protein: CSAREASGYTDTQYF

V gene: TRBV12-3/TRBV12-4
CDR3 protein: CASTPRTPNSPLHF

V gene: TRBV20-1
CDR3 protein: CSATPGMPNSPLHF

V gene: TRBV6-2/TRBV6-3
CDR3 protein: CASSLRVKNTGELFF